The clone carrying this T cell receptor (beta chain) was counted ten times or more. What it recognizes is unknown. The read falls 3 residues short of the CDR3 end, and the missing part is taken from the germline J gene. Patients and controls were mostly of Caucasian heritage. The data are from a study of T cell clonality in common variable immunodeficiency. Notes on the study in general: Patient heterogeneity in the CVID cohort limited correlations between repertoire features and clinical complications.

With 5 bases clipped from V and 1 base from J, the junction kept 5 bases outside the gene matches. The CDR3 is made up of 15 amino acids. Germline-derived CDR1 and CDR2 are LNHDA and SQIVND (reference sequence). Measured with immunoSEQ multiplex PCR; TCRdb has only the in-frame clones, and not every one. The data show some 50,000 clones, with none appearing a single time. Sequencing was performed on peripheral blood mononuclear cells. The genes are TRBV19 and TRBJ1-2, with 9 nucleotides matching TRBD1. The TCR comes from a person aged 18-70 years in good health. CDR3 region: CASSARTGDNYGYTF. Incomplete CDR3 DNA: TGTGCCAGTAGTGCCCGGACAGGGGATAACTATGGC.